This TCR beta chain was identified during a study of beta chain features in type 1 diabetes. Study-level background: In all, around 110,000,000 sorted cells from all samples were analyzed. The study's findings and limits: TCRB CDR3 length was moderately but significantly reduced in all four CD4+ subsets of Type 1 diabetes patients.

With respect to this clone: Its antigen is currently unknown.

Every donor had blood drawn once into heparin, around 0.12 L on average. Germline lookup yields CDR1 LNHNV and CDR2 YYDKDF (reference sequence). There are 15 residues in the CDR3. The germline V and J ends were trimmed by 5 bases and 0 bases, with 8 bases remaining between them. Isolated RNA was reverse transcribed in full, so expressed TCRB transcripts were sequenced. Assay used: immunoSEQ multiplex PCR; TCRdb lists only in-frame clones, some missing. The data hold over 200,000 clones, with under 13% observed a single time. The material sequenced was naive CD4+ T cells from blood. The chain combines TRBV15 with TRBJ1-6, with D unresolved. This TCR was sampled from a man aged 25-45 years with type 1 diabetes. The CDR3 loop reads CATSEQSSYNSPLHF. The CDR3 DNA follows: TGTGCCACCAGCGAACAGAGCTCCTATAATTCACCCCTCCACTTT. The full variable domain, completed using reference TRBV15 and TRBJ1-6, is DAMVIQNPRYQVTQFGKPVTLSCSQTLNHNVMYWYQQKSSQAPKLLFHYYDKDFNNEADTPDNFQSRRPNTSFCFLDIRSPGLGDTAMYLCATSEQSSYNSPLHFGNGTRLTVT.